This passage covers 9 T cell receptor beta chains from one sample sequenced in a study of T-cell memory formation after mild COVID-19. One entry per CDR3 protein, called by TCRdb with MiXCR from the 5' RACE reads. The data contain about 45,000 distinct CDR3 sequences, approximately 7% of them singletons. Specimen: PBMCs or a T cell subset sorted from them (not recorded which). The receptor source for this set is a young man who had mild COVID-19 (a few samples of this study predate the infection). Cell type and time point are not known.

This clonotype was seen many times. V is TRBV5-5 and J is TRBJ2-2, with D possibly called TRBD1 or TRBD2 (6 bases each). This CDR3 is 17 amino acids long. CDR1 is SGHKS and CDR2 is YYEKEE in the germline V gene (reference sequence). The V and J ends lost 4 bases and 2 bases respectively, with 18 bases between them. This CDR3 reads CASSPARGRGNTGELFF. Written as DNA, the CDR3 is TGTGCCAGCAGCCCCGCCCGGGGGCGGGGAAACACCGGGGAGCTGTTTTTT.

In this sample, this clonotype turned up a few times. The V gene is TRBV7-9, the J gene TRBJ1-4, with 7 bases fitting TRBD1. This CDR3 is built from 15 residues. The germline V gene encodes CDR1 SEHNR and CDR2 FQNEAQ (reference sequence). J was trimmed by 8 bases and V by 4 bases; bases with no gene match: 10. In DNA, the CDR3 is TGTGCCAGCAGCTCACTAGGGGGCCTGTTCGAAAAACTGTTTTTT. This codes for CASSSLGGLFEKLFF.

This clonotype was seen at least ten times. The rearrangement joins TRBV18 to TRBJ1-4; 7 positions agree with TRBD1. CDR3 length equals 16 residues. The germline V gene encodes CDR1 KGHSH and CDR2 LQKENI. V shed 1 base and J 4 bases; nucleotides not matched to a gene: 6. The CDR3 sequence: CASSPLADRRNEKLFF. The CDR3 DNA reads TGTGCCAGCTCACCACTGGCGGACAGGCGTAATGAAAAACTGTTTTTT.

The chain combines TRBV20-1 with TRBJ1-2; D is possibly TRBD1 (5 bases). V was pared by 4 bases and J by 4 bases, with 13 bases between. The CDR3 spans 13 residues. Germline CDR1 is DFQATT and CDR2 is SNEGSKA (reference sequence). CDR3 DNA sequence: TGCAGTGCTACGTACCCTGGGGGCTATGGCTACACCTTC. Translating gives CSATYPGGYGYTF.

The rearrangement links TRBV9 to TRBJ2-3, with 10 nucleotides matching TRBD1. From germline, CDR1 is SGDLS and CDR2 YYNGEE. The V segment lost 4 bases and the J segment 3 bases; nucleotides outside the gene matches: 8. This CDR3 has 16 residues. CDR3 region: CASSPIGTGATDTQYF. The CDR3 nucleotides read TGTGCCAGCAGCCCTATAGGGACAGGGGCGACAGATACGCAGTATTTT.

The gene calls are TRBV3-1 and TRBJ1-1, with D uncertain. Germline V gene sequence: CDR1 LGHDT, CDR2 YNNKEL (reference sequence). V shed 11 bases and J shed 0 bases, with 7 bases lying between them. The CDR3 sequence is 11 residues long. The CDR3 reads CAAGMNTEAFF. The DNA for the CDR3 is TGTGCCGCGGGGATGAACACTGAAGCTTTCTTT.

This clonotype has a handful of counts. The chain employs TRBV24-1 and TRBJ2-3; D might be TRBD2 (6 bases). This CDR3 contains 13 residues. The ends were cut back, 9 bases at V and 2 bases at J, with 11 bases in the middle. The V gene's germline CDR1 is KGHDR and CDR2 SFDVKD. The CDR3 loop is CATAGSLTDTQYF. The CDR3 nucleotides read TGTGCCACCGCGGGGAGCCTCACAGATACGCAGTATTTT.

This clonotype was counted at least ten times. The chain links TRBV29-1 to TRBJ2-3; D is possibly TRBD1 or TRBD2 (6 bases each). The V end was cut by 8 bases, the J end by 6 bases, with 15 bases between. In germline, CDR1 is SQVTM, CDR2 ANQGSEA. The CDR3 runs 12 residues. CDR3 residues: CSLRGVRDTQYF. In DNA form, the CDR3 reads TGCAGCCTTAGGGGGGTGAGGGATACGCAGTATTTT.

This clonotype was found a few times. The chain carries TRBV4-1 and TRBJ2-5, with unresolved D. CDR1 is MGHRA, CDR2 YSYEKL, per germline. V gave up 5 bases and J gave up 2 bases, with 15 bases separating them. The CDR3 is 15 amino acids. This CDR3 reads CASSSRGQPQETQYF. CDR3 DNA sequence: TGCGCCAGCAGCTCGCGTGGCCAGCCACAAGAGACCCAGTACTTC.